One and the same sample provided the 10 T cell receptor beta chains below, sequenced in a study of OX40 agonist ivuxolimab in advanced cancers. TCRdb's table, derived via immunoSEQ multiplex PCR, lists solely in-frame clones and lacks some. Seen here are just over 60,000 clones, around 93% observed once, and the top ten hold 9.5% to 15%. Here the sequenced sample was CD4+ or CD8+ T cells sorted from blood, taken in a trial of the OX40 agonist ivuxolimab. Receptors were obtained from an adult with an advanced solid tumor such as melanoma, head and neck, liver or kidney cancer.

The sample holds one count of this clone. The chain joins TRBV18 to TRBJ2-1, with 13 nucleotides matching TRBD2. The CDR3 runs 16 residues. CDR1 is KGHSH and CDR2 is LQKENI in the germline V gene. V lost 6 bases to trimming and J lost 3 bases; unmatched junction nucleotides: 5. CDR3 DNA: TGTGCCAGCTCCCCCGGGACTAGCGGGATCTACAATGAGCAGTTCTTC. Translating gives CASSPGTSGIYNEQFF.

This rearrangement joins TRBV7-9 to TRBJ2-2; D unclear. There are 12 residues in the CDR3. With 5 bases removed from V and 6 bases from J, the gap between germline ends came to 7 bases. Germline assignment: CDR1 SEHNR and CDR2 FQNEAQ (reference sequence). DNA of the CDR3: TGTGCCAGCAGCCCCCCTTCCGGGGAGCTGTTTTTT. Translation gives CASSPPSGELFF. The complete variable domain, with remaining parts taken from reference TRBV7-9 and TRBJ2-2, reads DTGVSQNPRHKITKRGQNVTFRCDPISEHNRLYWYRQTLGQGPEFLTYFQNEAQLEKSRLLSDRFSAERPKGSFSTLEIQRTEQGDSAMYLCASSPPSGELFFGEGSRLTVL.

V gene TRBV2 combines with J gene TRBJ1-1; the D is unclear. V was shortened by 5 bases and J by 7 bases, with 20 bases between the two germline ends. The CDR3 length is 15 residues. Germline V gene sequence: CDR1 SNHLY, CDR2 FYNNEI. CDR3 nucleotides: TGTGCCAGCAGTCCTAATAATGAGGGCACGGGTGAAGCTTTCTTT. As protein: CASSPNNEGTGEAFF.

The gene calls are TRBV5-4 and TRBJ2-7; D not resolved. The CDR3 runs 15 residues. V lost 0 bases and J lost 4, with 14 bases in between. CDR1 and CDR2 (germline): SGHNT, YYREEE (reference sequence). The CDR3 region has the DNA TGTGCCAGCAGCTTGGCCCTGGACGGATTATACGAGCAGTACTTC. This encodes CASSLALDGLYEQYF.

The rearrangement uses TRBV19 and TRBJ1-1; 7 nucleotides match TRBD1. CDR3 length equals 17 residues. V shed 4 bases, J shed 1 base, and the junction held 12 bases outside the gene matches. Germline V gene data show CDR1 as LNHDA and CDR2 as SQIVND (reference sequence). The CDR3 DNA follows: TGTGCCAGTAGTAGATTCCCGGGACAGCGGACGAACACTGAAGCTTTCTTT. Amino acid sequence: CASSRFPGQRTNTEAFF. The full variable domain, its missing parts supplied by reference TRBV19 and TRBJ1-1, is DGGITQSPKYLFRKEGQNVTLSCEQNLNHDAMYWYRQDPGQGLRLIYYSQIVNDFQKGDIAEGYSVSREKKESFPLTVTSAQKNPTAFYLCASSRFPGQRTNTEAFFGQGTRLTVV.

A remark on this clone: This CDR3 is also generated by other DNA sequences in the sample. The chain recombines TRBV19 with TRBJ1-1; D not certain. Germline lookup yields CDR1 LNHDA and CDR2 SQIVND (reference sequence). V was pared by 3 bases and J by 1 base, with 3 bases between. The CDR3 loop spans 12 amino acids. The CDR3, as DNA: TGTGCCAGTAGTATTGGGAACACTGAAGCTTTCTTT. Its translation: CASSIGNTEAFF.

The V and J genes are TRBV15 and TRBJ2-3; tentative D call: TRBD1 (5 bases). V shed 4 bases and J shed 3 bases, with 14 bases lying between them. The germline V gene has CDR1 LNHNV and CDR2 YYDKDF (reference sequence). The CDR3 spans 15 residues. The CDR3 nucleotides are TGTGCCACCAGCAAACCGACAGCCCTAACAGATACGCAGTATTTT. It encodes CATSKPTALTDTQYF.

This chain uses TRBV5-8 with TRBJ2-5; D is perhaps TRBD1 (5 bases). The CDR3 loop spans 15 amino acids. Germline-derived CDR1 and CDR2 are SGHTS and YDEGEE. V was clipped by 3 bases and J by 5 bases, with 17 bases between them. CDR3 protein: CASSSQGAPGETQYF. The DNA of the CDR3 is TGTGCCAGCAGCTCTCAAGGGGCCCCCGGGGAGACCCAGTACTTC. Combining the CDR3 with reference TRBV5-8 and TRBJ2-5 gives the whole variable domain EAGVTQSPTHLIKTRGQQATLRCSPISGHTSVYWYQQALGLGLQFLLWYDEGEERNRGNFPPRFSGRQFPNYSSELNVNALELEDSALYLCASSSQGAPGETQYFGPGTRLLVL.

The V call is TRBV19, the J call TRBJ2-3; 7 nucleotides align to TRBD2. This CDR3 is 15 amino acids long. V lost 4 bases, J lost 2 bases, and 6 bases stayed unmatched. Germline CDR1 LNHDA, CDR2 SQIVND (reference sequence). The CDR3 DNA reads as TGTGCCAGTAGTAGGGCGGGAGCCCACACAGATACGCAGTATTTT. Encoded protein: CASSRAGAHTDTQYF.

The chain employs TRBV5-1 and TRBJ1-2; TRBD1 is a possible D gene (5 bases). CDR3 size: 14 residues. Trimming left V 4 bases short and J 6 bases short, with 16 bases between. Germline CDR1 is SGHRS and CDR2 is YFSETQ. CDR3 DNA sequence: TGCGCCAGCAGCATACGGACGGGGGTCGATGGCTACACCTTC. Translating gives CASSIRTGVDGYTF.